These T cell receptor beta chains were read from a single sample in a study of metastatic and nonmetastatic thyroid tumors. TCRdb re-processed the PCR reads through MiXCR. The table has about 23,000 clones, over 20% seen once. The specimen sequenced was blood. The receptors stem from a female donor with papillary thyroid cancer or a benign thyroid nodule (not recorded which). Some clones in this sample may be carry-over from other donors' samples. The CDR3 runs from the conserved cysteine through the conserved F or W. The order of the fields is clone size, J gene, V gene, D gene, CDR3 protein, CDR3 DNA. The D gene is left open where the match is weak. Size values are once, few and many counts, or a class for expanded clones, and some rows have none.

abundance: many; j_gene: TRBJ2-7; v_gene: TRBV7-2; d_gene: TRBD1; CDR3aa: CASSSSGQGIYEQYF; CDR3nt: TGTGCCAGCAGCTCTTCGGGACAGGGGATTTACGAGCAGTACTTC
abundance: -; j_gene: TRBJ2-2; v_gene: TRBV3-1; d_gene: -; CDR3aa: CASAYAGELFF; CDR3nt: TGTGCCAGCGCTTACGCCGGGGAGCTGTTTTTT
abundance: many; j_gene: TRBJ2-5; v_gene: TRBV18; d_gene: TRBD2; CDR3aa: CASSSGLAGPLGKGTQYF; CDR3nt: TGTGCCAGCTCATCGGGACTAGCGGGGCCGCTGGGTAAGGGGACCCAGTACTTC
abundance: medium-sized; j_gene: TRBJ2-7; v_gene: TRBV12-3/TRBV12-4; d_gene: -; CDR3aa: CASEGGYSYEQYF; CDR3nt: TGTGCCAGCGAGGGGGGTTACTCCTACGAGCAGTACTTC
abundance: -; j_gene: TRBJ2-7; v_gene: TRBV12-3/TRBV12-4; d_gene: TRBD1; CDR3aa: CASSTIRGPRYEQYF; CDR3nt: TGTGCCAGCAGTACAATCAGGGGGCCGCGCTACGAGCAGTACTTC
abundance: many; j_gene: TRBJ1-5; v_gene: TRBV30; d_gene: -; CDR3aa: CAWSKGKGQPQHF; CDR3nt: TGTGCCTGGAGTAAGGGGAAGGGGCAGCCCCAGCATTTT
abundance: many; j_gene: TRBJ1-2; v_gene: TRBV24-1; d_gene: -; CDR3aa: CATGGASGDYGYTF; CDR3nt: TGTGCCACCGGGGGGGCGTCGGGGGACTATGGCTACACCTTC
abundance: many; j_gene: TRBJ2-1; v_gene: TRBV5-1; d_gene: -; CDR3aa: CASSPDGNEQFF; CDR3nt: TGCGCCAGCAGCCCCGACGGCAATGAGCAGTTCTTC
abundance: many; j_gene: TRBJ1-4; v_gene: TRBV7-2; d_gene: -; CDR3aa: CASSLTRGRANEKLFF; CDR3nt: TGTGCCAGCAGCTTAACCCGGGGTCGGGCTAATGAAAAACTGTTTTTT
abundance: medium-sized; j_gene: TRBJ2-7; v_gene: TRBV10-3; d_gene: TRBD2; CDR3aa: CAISEWSGGAYEQYF; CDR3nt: TGTGCCATCAGTGAGTGGAGCGGGGGGGCCTACGAGCAGTACTTC
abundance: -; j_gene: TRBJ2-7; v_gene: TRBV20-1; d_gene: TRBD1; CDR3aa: CSATNTGTDFYEQYF; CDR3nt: TGCAGTGCTACCAACACCGGGACAGACTTTTACGAGCAGTACTTC
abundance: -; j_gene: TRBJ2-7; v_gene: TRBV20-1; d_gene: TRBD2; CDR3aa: CSARATTSGRYEQYF; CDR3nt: TGCAGTGCTAGAGCGACGACTAGCGGGAGGTACGAGCAGTACTTC
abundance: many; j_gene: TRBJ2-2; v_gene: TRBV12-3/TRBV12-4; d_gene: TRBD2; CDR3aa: CASTLLGGGSNTGELFF; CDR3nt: TGTGCCAGCACCCTCCTGGGCGGGGGGTCCAACACCGGGGAGCTGTTTTTT
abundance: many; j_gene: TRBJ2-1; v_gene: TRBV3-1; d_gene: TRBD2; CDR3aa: CASSRGTRAHEQFF; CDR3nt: TGTGCCAGCAGCCGCGGGACTAGGGCCCATGAGCAGTTCTTC
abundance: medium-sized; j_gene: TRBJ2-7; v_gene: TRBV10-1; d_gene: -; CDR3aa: CASSEGTARSYEQYF; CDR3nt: TGCGCCAGCAGTGAGGGGACTGCTCGCTCCTACGAGCAGTACTTC
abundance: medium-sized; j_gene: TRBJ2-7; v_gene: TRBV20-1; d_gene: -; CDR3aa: CSAKKTVDEQYF; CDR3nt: TGCAGTGCTAAAAAGACAGTGGACGAGCAGTACTTC